What follows are 21 T cell receptor beta chains derived from one specimen sequenced in a study of cytomegalovirus exposure and HLA in healthy donors. The primer mix had 60 Vbeta and 13 Jbeta primers. Data came from immunoSEQ multiplex PCR; TCRdb stores just in-frame clones and leaves some out. The sample holds over 120,000 clones, around 84% seen once. Source material: PBMCs. Receptors were obtained from a man aged 45-60 years in good health and CMV-seronegative.

This clone was seen only once. The chain employs TRBV7-8 and TRBJ2-7, with 9 positions matching TRBD2. The length of the CDR3 is 15 residues. The V segment lost 5 bases and the J segment 2 bases; nucleotides outside the gene matches: 7. Germline V gene lookup returns CDR1 SGHVS and CDR2 FQNEAQ. This CDR3 is CASSPQAGGTYEQYF. The CDR3 DNA reads as TGTGCCAGCAGCCCTCAAGCGGGGGGAACCTACGAGCAGTACTTC.

V gene TRBV2 combines with J gene TRBJ1-1, with 7 bases identical to TRBD1. The CDR3 loop spans 16 amino acids. Germline V gene sequence: CDR1 SNHLY, CDR2 FYNNEI. V gave up 3 bases and J gave up 0 bases; unmatched junction bases: 7. Here the CDR3 DNA reads TGTGCCAGCAGTGACCAGTTGGGACAGATGAACACTGAAGCTTTCTTT. Translation: CASSDQLGQMNTEAFF.

The chain's CDR3 is CASSLSALQYTEAFF. DNA of the CDR3: TGTGCCAGCAGTTTATCGGCCCTCCAGTACACTGAAGCTTTCTTT. The rearrangement uses TRBV27 and TRBJ1-1; no clear D. The CDR3 extends over 15 amino acids. Trimming left V 0 bases short and J 3 bases short, with 11 bases between. CDR1 MNHEY and CDR2 SMNVEV come from the germline V gene (reference sequence).

The gene calls are TRBV6-1 and TRBJ2-7; 10 positions match TRBD2. V shed 8 bases, J shed 2 bases, and the junction held 9 bases outside the gene matches. The germline V gene has CDR1 MNHNS and CDR2 SASEGT. This CDR3 is 15 amino acids long. The CDR3 loop reads CASSLRTSGTYEQYF. Here the CDR3 DNA reads TGTGCCAGCTCCCTAAGGACTAGCGGAACCTACGAGCAGTACTTC.

This chain connects TRBV7-8 to TRBJ2-3; D might be TRBD2 (6 bases). The CDR3 has 16 residues. V was trimmed by 5 bases and J by 6 bases, leaving 21 bases between them. Germline loops: CDR1 SGHVS, CDR2 FQNEAQ. Here the CDR3 reads CASSRNLDYRGDTQYF. As DNA, the CDR3 is TGTGCCAGCAGCCGGAACTTGGACTATCGTGGGGATACGCAGTATTTT.

This rearrangement joins TRBV6-5 to TRBJ2-5; TRBD2 is a possible D gene (6 bases). V was shortened by 0 bases and J by 3 bases, with 11 bases between the two germline ends. Germline V gives CDR1 MNHEY, CDR2 SVGAGI. This CDR3 contains 15 residues. CDR3 sequence: CASSYSHSSEETQYF. The CDR3 DNA sequence: TGTGCCAGCAGTTACTCGCACTCTAGCGAAGAGACCCAGTACTTC.

The DNA for the CDR3 is TGTGCCAGCAGAAGACAGTCTGGAAACACCATATATTTT. Protein: CASRRQSGNTIYF. The chain combines TRBV5-8 with TRBJ1-3; tentative D call: TRBD1 (5 bases). CDR3 length equals 13 residues. V lost 5 bases to trimming and J lost 1 base, with 7 bases between them. Germline CDR1 and CDR2: SGHTS and YDEGEE.

The V and J genes are TRBV19 and TRBJ2-7; tentatively, D is TRBD2 (5 bases). V shed 9 bases and J shed 3 bases, with 15 bases lying between them. This CDR3 has 13 residues. CDR1 LNHDA and CDR2 SQIVND come from the germline V gene (reference sequence). The CDR3 DNA sequence: TGTGCCAGGCTCCTAACTAGAAGCTACGAGCAGTACTTC. Translating it yields CARLLTRSYEQYF.

The chain employs TRBV6-1 and TRBJ1-2; D not resolved. The CDR3 has 11 amino acids. The V gene lost 3 bases and the J gene lost 5 bases, with 4 bases spanning the gap. Germline assignment: CDR1 MNHNS and CDR2 SASEGT. In nucleotides, the CDR3 is TGTGCCAGCAGTGACCAGTATGGCTACACCTTC. Amino acid sequence: CASSDQYGYTF.

The chain joins TRBV9 to TRBJ1-1; tentative D call: TRBD1 (5 bases). The V end lost 0 bases, the J end lost 5 bases, and 14 bases lay between the germline ends. This CDR3 region has 15 residues. Germline V lookup: CDR1 SGDLS, CDR2 YYNGEE. For the CDR3, the DNA is TGTGCCAGCAGCGTAGGTGACCAGGGTTGGACTGAAGCTTTCTTT. The encoded protein is CASSVGDQGWTEAFF.

V is TRBV6-5 and J is TRBJ1-4; possible D gene TRBD1, 5 bases. The CDR3 runs to 15 residues. Germline CDR1 reads MNHEY; CDR2 reads SVGAGI. Deletions cut 6 bases from V and 3 bases from J, with 14 bases between. The CDR3 spells CASRTIREPNEKLFF. In nucleotides, the CDR3 is TGTGCCAGCAGGACAATCAGGGAACCTAATGAAAAACTGTTTTTT.

The chain recombines TRBV11-2 with TRBJ1-4, with D perhaps TRBD1 (5 bases). This CDR3 region has 14 residues. V was pared by 2 bases and J by 1 base, with 5 bases between. The germline V gene has CDR1 SGHAT and CDR2 FQNNGV. CDR3 DNA sequence: TGTGCCAGCAGCTTACAGGGAACTAATGAAAAACTGTTTTTT. Encoded protein: CASSLQGTNEKLFF. The full variable domain, completed using reference TRBV11-2 and TRBJ1-4, is EAGVAQSPRYKIIEKRQSVAFWCNPISGHATLYWYQQILGQGPKLLIQFQNNGVVDDSQLPKDRFSAERLKGVDSTLKIQPAKLEDSAVYLCASSLQGTNEKLFFGSGTQLSVL.

The chain combines TRBV5-1 with TRBJ1-2, with TRBD1 matching 7 bases. Looked up from germline, CDR1 is SGHRS and CDR2 is YFSETQ. The V gene end was trimmed by 4 bases and the J gene end by 4 bases; junction bases not matched to a gene: 7. The CDR3 runs to 14 residues. The CDR3 DNA is TGCGCCAGCAGCCCGATGGACAGGCGCTATGGCTACACCTTC. Its translation is CASSPMDRRYGYTF.

A single count supports this clone. Within the sample, other DNA sequences also encode this same CDR3. J is TRBJ1-1 and V is TRBV5-1; 7 nucleotides align to TRBD1. Germline V gene sequence: CDR1 SGHRS, CDR2 YFSETQ. The V gene end was trimmed by 0 bases and the J gene end by 0 bases; junction bases not matched to a gene: 2. The CDR3 is 15 amino acids. In nucleotides, the CDR3 is TGCGCCAGCAGCTTGGGAACAGGGGTGAACACTGAAGCTTTCTTT. Translating gives CASSLGTGVNTEAFF.

This clone was seen once. This chain uses TRBV19 with TRBJ2-7; 7 positions agree with TRBD1. CDR1 and CDR2 from the germline V gene are LNHDA and SQIVND (reference sequence). The CDR3 has 14 residues. Germline trimming cut 4 bases from V and 6 bases from J; bases unmatched to any gene: 9. The CDR3 here is CASSTQDRVPEQYF. The CDR3 DNA reads TGTGCCAGTAGTACCCAAGACAGGGTTCCCGAGCAGTACTTC. Full variable domain (outside the CDR3, taken from reference TRBV19 and TRBJ2-7): DGGITQSPKYLFRKEGQNVTLSCEQNLNHDAMYWYRQDPGQGLRLIYYSQIVNDFQKGDIAEGYSVSREKKESFPLTVTSAQKNPTAFYLCASSTQDRVPEQYFGPGTRLTVT.

This clone was seen more than once but under ten times. The chain employs TRBV6-6 and TRBJ1-2, with D perhaps TRBD1 (5 bases). The CDR3 spans 14 residues. Trimming cost V 5 bases and J 8 bases, with 18 bases left between them. Germline assignment: CDR1 MNHNY and CDR2 SVGAGI (reference sequence). The CDR3 is CASSTQGLVAGYTF. The CDR3 nucleotides read TGTGCCAGCAGTACCCAGGGCCTGGTTGCGGGCTACACCTTC.

A single count supports this clone. V gene TRBV13 combines with J gene TRBJ2-7, with a tentative D call TRBD1 (6 bases). Between the trimmed V and J ends, which lost 5 bases and 0 bases, there was a span of 11 bases. Germline V gene lookup returns CDR1 PRHDT and CDR2 FYEKMQ (reference sequence). The CDR3 is made up of 14 amino acids. Here the CDR3 reads CASSLDRTSYEQYF. The CDR3 DNA follows: TGTGCCAGCAGCCTTGACAGGACCTCCTACGAGCAGTACTTC.

This chain uses TRBV7-8 with TRBJ2-7, with 8 bases identical to TRBD2. This CDR3 has 16 amino acids. Trimming cost V 1 base and J 1 base; bases outside gene matches: 6. CDR1 and CDR2 (germline): SGHVS, FQNEAQ. CDR3: CASSLGSGSVSYEQYF. As DNA, the CDR3 is TGTGCCAGCAGCTTAGGAAGCGGGAGCGTTTCCTACGAGCAGTACTTC.

V and J are TRBV5-6 and TRBJ2-7, with D perhaps TRBD2 (5 bases). Germline assignment: CDR1 SGHDT and CDR2 YYEEEE. Trimming shortened V by 4 bases and J by 3 bases, and 8 bases separated the two germline ends. This CDR3 region has 12 residues. CDR3 nucleotide sequence: TGTGCCAGCAGCGCGGGTAGCTACGAGCAGTACTTC. Protein product: CASSAGSYEQYF.

This clone occurred once. The chain joins TRBV19 to TRBJ1-2, with unresolved D. The CDR3 length is 14 residues. Germline CDR1 and CDR2: LNHDA and SQIVND (reference sequence). V was shortened by 4 bases and J by 7 bases, with 16 bases between the two germline ends. The CDR3 DNA is TGTGCCAGTAGTACCAAACCCCTCAGAAGTGGCTACACCTTC. This gives the protein CASSTKPLRSGYTF.

V usage is TRBV6-1 and J usage is TRBJ1-2, with TRBD1 as a possible D gene (5 bases). CDR1 and CDR2 (germline): MNHNS, SASEGT. The CDR3 is 14 amino acids. Trimming stripped 2 bases from V and 8 bases from J, with 15 bases between. Here the CDR3 reads CASSERSGRGGYTF. The DNA of the CDR3 is TGTGCCAGCAGTGAACGGTCGGGTAGGGGCGGCTACACCTTC.